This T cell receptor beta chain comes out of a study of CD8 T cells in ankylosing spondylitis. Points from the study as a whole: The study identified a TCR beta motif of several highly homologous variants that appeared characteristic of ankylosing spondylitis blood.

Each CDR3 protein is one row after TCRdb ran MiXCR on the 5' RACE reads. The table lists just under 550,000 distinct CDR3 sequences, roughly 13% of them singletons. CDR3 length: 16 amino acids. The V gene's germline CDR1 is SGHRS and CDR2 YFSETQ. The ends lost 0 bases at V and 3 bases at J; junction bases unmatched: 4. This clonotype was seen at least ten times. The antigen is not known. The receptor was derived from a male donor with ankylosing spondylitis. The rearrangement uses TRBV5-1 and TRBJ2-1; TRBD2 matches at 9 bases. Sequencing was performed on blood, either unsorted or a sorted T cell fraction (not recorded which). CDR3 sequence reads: CASSLGASGNYNEQFF. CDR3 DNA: TGCGCCAGCAGCTTGGGGGCTAGCGGGAACTACAATGAGCAGTTCTTC.